A single sample is the source of the 3 T cell receptor beta chains below, sequenced in a study of cytomegalovirus exposure and HLA in healthy donors (dated by TCRdb to the late 2010s). Library creation used the immunoSEQ multiplex PCR assay. The multiplex PCR relied on a mix of 60 forward primers for TCR Vbeta segments and 13 reverse primers for TCR Jbeta segments. This is the immuneACCESS table as TCRdb keeps it, with only in-frame sequences that have V and J called. A part of the clones is gone; compared with another copy, unresolved V genes explain less than half, and the rest is unexplained. The sample table gives under 70,000 clones. Of the sample, 2.4% falls within the top ten clones. The sample was PBMCs. The receptors derive from a female donor in good health and CMV-seropositive.

This chain uses TRBV19 with TRBJ2-2, with 12 bases lining up with TRBD1. CDR1 LNHDA and CDR2 SQIVND come from the germline V gene (reference sequence). This CDR3 comprises 16 residues. Trimming at V came to 5 bases and at J to 5 bases, leaving 6 bases not matched to a gene. The CDR3 reads CASSVGTGGRTGELFF. CDR3 DNA sequence: TGTGCCAGTAGTGTCGGGACAGGGGGCCGTACCGGGGAGCTGTTTTTT. The full variable domain, in which reference TRBV19 and TRBJ2-2 provide the parts outside the CDR3, is DGGITQSPKYLFRKEGQNVTLSCEQNLNHDAMYWYRQDPGQGLRLIYYSQIVNDFQKGDIAEGYSVSREKKESFPLTVTSAQKNPTAFYLCASSVGTGGRTGELFFGEGSRLTVL.

The gene calls are TRBV6-5 and TRBJ1-1, with D maybe TRBD1 (5 bases). Germline CDR1 and CDR2: MNHEY and SVGAGI. The CDR3 is 12 residues long. Trimming took 2 bases from V and 7 from J, leaving 8 bases between them. CDR3 sequence: CASSYVQGEAFF. The CDR3 DNA reads TGTGCCAGCAGTTACGTGCAGGGTGAAGCTTTCTTT.

This chain uses TRBV29-1 with TRBJ1-3; 9 nucleotides line up with TRBD1. The CDR3 covers 17 residues. CDR1 SQVTM and CDR2 ANQGSEA come from the germline V gene. V lost 7 bases and J lost 4; bases outside the gene matches: 17. CDR3 in DNA: TGCAGCGCGGCCGTGCGATACAGGGGGCGTACAGGAAACACCATATATTTT. It yields the protein CSAAVRYRGRTGNTIYF. Based on the CDR3 plus reference TRBV29-1 and TRBJ1-3, the full variable domain is SAVISQKPSRDICQRGTSLTIQCQVDSQVTMMFWYRQQPGQSLTLIATANQGSEATYESGFVIDKFPISRPNLTFSTLTVSNMSPEDSSIYLCSAAVRYRGRTGNTIYFGEGSWLTVV.